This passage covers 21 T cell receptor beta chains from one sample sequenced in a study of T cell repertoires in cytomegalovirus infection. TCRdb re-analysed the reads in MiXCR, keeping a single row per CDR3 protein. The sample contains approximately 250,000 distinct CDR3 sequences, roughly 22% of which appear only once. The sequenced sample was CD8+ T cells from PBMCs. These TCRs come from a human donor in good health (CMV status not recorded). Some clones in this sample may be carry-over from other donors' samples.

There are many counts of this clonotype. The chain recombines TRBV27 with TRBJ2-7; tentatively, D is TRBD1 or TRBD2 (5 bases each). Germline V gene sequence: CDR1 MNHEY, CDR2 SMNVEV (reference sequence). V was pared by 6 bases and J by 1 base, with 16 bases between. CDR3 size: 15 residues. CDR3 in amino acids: CASSHGASTSYEQYF. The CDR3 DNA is TGTGCCAGCAGCCATGGGGCTAGCACATCCTACGAGCAGTACTTC.

This chain's CDR3 is CASSPDRETLSGANVLTF. CDR3 bases: TGTGCCAGCAGTCCAGACAGGGAAACTCTCTCTGGGGCCAACGTCCTGACTTTC. The V and J genes are TRBV7-2 and TRBJ2-6, with 7 bases fitting TRBD1. The CDR3 is 18 residues long. The V and J ends lost 6 bases and 0 bases, in that order; junction bases with no gene match: 11. Per the germline V gene, CDR1 is SGHTA and CDR2 is FQGNSA.

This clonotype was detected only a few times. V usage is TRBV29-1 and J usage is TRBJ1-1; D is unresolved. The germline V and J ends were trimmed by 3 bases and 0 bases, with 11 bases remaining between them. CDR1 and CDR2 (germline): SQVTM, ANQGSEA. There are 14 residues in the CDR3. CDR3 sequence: CSVDVGVMNTEAFF. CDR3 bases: TGCAGCGTTGATGTCGGGGTAATGAACACTGAAGCTTTCTTT.

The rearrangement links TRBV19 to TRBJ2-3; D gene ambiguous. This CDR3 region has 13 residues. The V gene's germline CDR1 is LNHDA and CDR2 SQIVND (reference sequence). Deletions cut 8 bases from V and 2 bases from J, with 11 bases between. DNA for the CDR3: TGTGCCAGTGGCACCCTGGACACAGATACGCAGTATTTT. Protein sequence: CASGTLDTDTQYF.

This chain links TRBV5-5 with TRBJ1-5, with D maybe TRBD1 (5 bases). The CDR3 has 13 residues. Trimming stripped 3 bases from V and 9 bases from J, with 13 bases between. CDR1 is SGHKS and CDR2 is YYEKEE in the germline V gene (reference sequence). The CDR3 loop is CASSSGGGGPQHF. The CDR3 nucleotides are TGTGCCAGCAGCTCGGGGGGGGGAGGGCCCCAGCATTTT.

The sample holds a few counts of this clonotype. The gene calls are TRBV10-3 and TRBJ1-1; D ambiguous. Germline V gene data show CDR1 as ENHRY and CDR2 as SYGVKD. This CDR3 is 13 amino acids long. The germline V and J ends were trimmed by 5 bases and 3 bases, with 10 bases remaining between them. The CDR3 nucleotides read TGTGCCATCAGTCGGGGATTGGACACTGAAGCTTTCTTT. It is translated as CAISRGLDTEAFF.

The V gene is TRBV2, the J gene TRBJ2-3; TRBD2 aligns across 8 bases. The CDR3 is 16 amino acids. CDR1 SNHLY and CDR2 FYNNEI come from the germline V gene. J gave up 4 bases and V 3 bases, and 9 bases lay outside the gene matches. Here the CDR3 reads CASSDRTSLPSDTQYF. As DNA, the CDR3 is TGTGCCAGCAGTGACCGGACTAGCTTGCCCTCAGATACGCAGTATTTT.

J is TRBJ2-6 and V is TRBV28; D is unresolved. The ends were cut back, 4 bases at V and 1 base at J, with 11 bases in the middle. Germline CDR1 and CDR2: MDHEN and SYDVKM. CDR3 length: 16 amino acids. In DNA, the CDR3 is TGTGCCAGCAGTTCCCAGAGGTCGTCTGGGGCCAACGTCCTGACTTTC. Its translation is CASSSQRSSGANVLTF.

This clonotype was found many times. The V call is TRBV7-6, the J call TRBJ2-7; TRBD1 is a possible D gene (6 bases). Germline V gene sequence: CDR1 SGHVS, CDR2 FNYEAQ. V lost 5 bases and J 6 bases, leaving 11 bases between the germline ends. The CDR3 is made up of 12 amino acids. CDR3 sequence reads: CASSPTGLEQYF. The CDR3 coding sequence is TGTGCCAGCAGCCCTACAGGGCTCGAGCAGTACTTC.

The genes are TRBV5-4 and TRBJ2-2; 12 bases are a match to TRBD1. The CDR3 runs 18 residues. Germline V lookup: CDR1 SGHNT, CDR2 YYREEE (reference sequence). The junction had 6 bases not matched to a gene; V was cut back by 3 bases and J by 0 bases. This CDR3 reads CASSSPGQGAPNTGELFF. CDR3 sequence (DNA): TGTGCCAGCAGCTCACCGGGACAGGGGGCCCCGAACACCGGGGAGCTGTTTTTT.

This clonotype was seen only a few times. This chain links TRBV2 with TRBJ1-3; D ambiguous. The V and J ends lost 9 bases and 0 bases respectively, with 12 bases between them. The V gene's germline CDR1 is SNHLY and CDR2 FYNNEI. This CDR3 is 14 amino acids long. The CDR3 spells CARLDVSSGNTIYF. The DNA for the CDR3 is TGTGCCAGACTGGACGTCAGCTCTGGAAACACCATATATTTT.

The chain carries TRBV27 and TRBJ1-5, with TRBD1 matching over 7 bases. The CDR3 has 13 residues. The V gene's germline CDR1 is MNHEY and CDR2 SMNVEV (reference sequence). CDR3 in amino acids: CSTSDRADQPQHF. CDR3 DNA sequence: TGTTCCACCTCAGACAGGGCGGATCAGCCCCAGCATTTT.

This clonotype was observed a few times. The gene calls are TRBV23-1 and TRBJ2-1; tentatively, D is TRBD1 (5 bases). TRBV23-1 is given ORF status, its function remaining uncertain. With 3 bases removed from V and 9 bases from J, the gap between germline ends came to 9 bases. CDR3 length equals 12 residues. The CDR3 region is CASSQKDTEQFF. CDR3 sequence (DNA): TGCGCCAGCAGTCAGAAGGACACTGAGCAGTTCTTC.

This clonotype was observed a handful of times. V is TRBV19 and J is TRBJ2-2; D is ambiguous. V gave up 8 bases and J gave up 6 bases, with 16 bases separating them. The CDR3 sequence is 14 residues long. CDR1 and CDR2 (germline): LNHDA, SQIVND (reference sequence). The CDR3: CASGLLGLAGELFF. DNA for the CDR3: TGTGCCAGTGGGCTCCTTGGCCTGGCCGGGGAGCTGTTTTTT.

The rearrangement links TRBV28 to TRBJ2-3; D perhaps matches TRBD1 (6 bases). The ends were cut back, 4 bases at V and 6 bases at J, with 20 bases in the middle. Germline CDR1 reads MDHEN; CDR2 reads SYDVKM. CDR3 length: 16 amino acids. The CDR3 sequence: CASSSYTRGSADTQYF. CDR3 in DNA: TGTGCCAGCAGTTCTTATACGAGGGGGAGTGCGGATACGCAGTATTTT.

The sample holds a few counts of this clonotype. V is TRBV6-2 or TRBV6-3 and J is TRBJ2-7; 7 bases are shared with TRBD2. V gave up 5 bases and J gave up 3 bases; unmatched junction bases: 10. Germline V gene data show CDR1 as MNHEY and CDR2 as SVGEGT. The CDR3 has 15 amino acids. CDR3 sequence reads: CASSDGSGSLYEQYF. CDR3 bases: TGTGCCAGCAGTGACGGTAGCGGGTCGCTCTACGAGCAGTACTTC.

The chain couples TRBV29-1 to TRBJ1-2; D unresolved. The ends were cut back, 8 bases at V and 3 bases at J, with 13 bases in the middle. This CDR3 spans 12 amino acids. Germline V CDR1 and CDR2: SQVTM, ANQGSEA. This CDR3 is CSLVEEDYGYTF. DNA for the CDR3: TGCAGCCTTGTGGAGGAGGACTATGGCTACACCTTC.

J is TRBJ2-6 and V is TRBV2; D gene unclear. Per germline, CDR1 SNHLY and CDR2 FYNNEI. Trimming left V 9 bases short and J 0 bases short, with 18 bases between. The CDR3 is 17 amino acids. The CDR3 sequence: CASTLGPGSSGANVLTF. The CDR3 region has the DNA TGTGCCAGTACCCTCGGCCCAGGAAGCTCTGGGGCCAACGTCCTGACTTTC.

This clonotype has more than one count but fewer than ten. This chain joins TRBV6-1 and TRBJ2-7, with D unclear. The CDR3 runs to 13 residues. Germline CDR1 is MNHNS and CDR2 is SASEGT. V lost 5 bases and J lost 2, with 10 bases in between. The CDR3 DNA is TGTGCCAGCAGTTATCAGCCACCCTACGAGCAGTACTTC. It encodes CASSYQPPYEQYF.

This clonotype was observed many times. CDR3 region: CASSSGTVEETQYF. As DNA, the CDR3 is TGTGCCAGCAGCTCCGGGACAGTAGAAGAGACCCAGTACTTC. J is TRBJ2-5 and V is TRBV7-6; 7 bases align to TRBD1. J gave up 3 bases and V 4 bases, and 5 bases lay outside the gene matches. The CDR3 consists of 14 residues. The V gene's germline CDR1 is SGHVS and CDR2 FNYEAQ.

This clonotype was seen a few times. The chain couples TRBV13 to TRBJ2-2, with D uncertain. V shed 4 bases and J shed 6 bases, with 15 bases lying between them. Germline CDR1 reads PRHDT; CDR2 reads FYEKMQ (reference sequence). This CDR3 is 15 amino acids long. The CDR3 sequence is CASSYRALRSGELFF. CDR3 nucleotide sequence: TGTGCCAGCAGCTACCGGGCCCTAAGGTCCGGGGAGCTGTTTTTT. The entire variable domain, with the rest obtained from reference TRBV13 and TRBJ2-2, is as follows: AAGVIQSPRHLIKEKRETATLKCYPIPRHDTVYWYQQGPGQDPQFLISFYEKMQSDKGSIPDRFSAQQFSDYHSELNMSSLELGDSALYFCASSYRALRSGELFFGEGSRLTVL.